These T cell receptor beta chains were read from a single sample in a study of blood T cells in healthy people across ages. TCRdb redid the calling of the 5' RACE reads with MiXCR, one entry per CDR3 protein. Of approximately 800,000 distinct CDR3 sequences detected, less than 80% appear once; the ten largest clones hold around a quarter. The source material was blood. All receptors come from a man between 25 and 39 years old in good health. Both conserved end residues are part of each CDR3. Each record gives: clone size, J gene, D gene, V gene, CDR3 length, CDR3 DNA, CDR3 protein. A D gene is named only where the DNA matches it firmly. Clone sizes are given selectively: once, few, many, or a class where the clone is expanded.

>.|TRBJ2-5|.|TRBV28|13
TGTGCCAGCAGTGGCAGGGTGGAAGAGACCCAGTACTTC
CASSGRVEETQYF
>few|TRBJ2-4|TRBD1|TRBV4-3|14
TGCGCCAGCAGCCCGGACAGGGCAGGGAACATTCAGTACTTC
CASSPDRAGNIQYF
>.|TRBJ2-3|TRBD2|TRBV29-1|16
TGCAGCGTTGAAGATAGGCTAGCGGGCGCCACAGATACGCAGTATTTT
CSVEDRLAGATDTQYF
>few|TRBJ1-1|TRBD1|TRBV6-5|14
TGTGCCAGCAGTCCCGGGACAGAGGCTACTGAAGCTTTCTTT
CASSPGTEATEAFF
>.|TRBJ2-3|.|TRBV9|14
TGTACCAGCAGCACCCGGCCAGACACAGATACGCAGTATTTT
CTSSTRPDTDTQYF
>many|TRBJ2-1|TRBD2|TRBV10-3|17
TGTGCCACCGCAAGGGATGCTAGCGGGGGGCCGGTGGGTGAGCAGTTCTTC
CATARDASGGPVGEQFF
>.|TRBJ2-5|.|TRBV11-3|13
TGTGCCAGCAGCGCACGGAGCACGGAGACCCAGTACTTC
CASSARSTETQYF
>.|TRBJ1-5|TRBD1|TRBV9|15
TGTGCCAGCAGCGGGGCGACAGGGGAGAATCAGCCCCAGCATTTT
CASSGATGENQPQHF
>.|TRBJ2-5|.|TRBV20-1|16
TGCAGTGCTAGAAACCCTTCGATCGGTTGGCAAGAGACCCAGTACTTC
CSARNPSIGWQETQYF
>.|TRBJ2-5|TRBD1|TRBV7-2|12
TGTGCCAGCAGCATAACAGGGGGCGGGCAGTACTTC
CASSITGGGQYF
>few|TRBJ2-3|TRBD2|TRBV12-3/TRBV12-4|15
TGTGCCAGCAGTCCTCGAAGACTAGCGGGGGTTGATCAGTATTTT
CASSPRRLAGVDQYF
>.|TRBJ2-4|.|TRBV6-2/TRBV6-3|13
TGTGCCAGCAGTTACGAGGGCAGGGGCATTCAGTACTTC
CASSYEGRGIQYF
>.|TRBJ2-7|TRBD1|TRBV10-3|15
TGTGCCATCAGTGAGTCATCGGGACAGAAATACGAGCAGTACTTC
CAISESSGQKYEQYF
>.|TRBJ2-1|.|TRBV28|16
TGTGCCAGCAGTTCACCACACCGCTATACCCCCTACGAGCAGTTCTTC
CASSSPHRYTPYEQFF
>.|TRBJ1-4|TRBD1|TRBV9|15
TGTGCCAGCAGCGCGTGGGACAGGGGGGGAGAAAAACTGTTTTTT
CASSAWDRGGEKLFF
>.|TRBJ2-7|TRBD2|TRBV7-9|16
TGTGCCAGCAGCTTAGCATTGAGCGGGGGGGCCGACGAGCAGTACTTC
CASSLALSGGADEQYF
>.|TRBJ2-7|TRBD2|TRBV27|16
TGTGCCAGCAGTTTCCCAGCTAGCGGGGTCCTCTACGAGCAGTACTTC
CASSFPASGVLYEQYF
>many|TRBJ2-1|TRBD2|TRBV2|16
TGTGCCAGCAGCTCCGACTTAAGCGGGGGGGCACATGAGCAGTTCTTC
CASSSDLSGGAHEQFF
>.|TRBJ2-7|.|TRBV11-2|14
TGTGCCAGCAGCTTAATGGACACCCTCTACGAGCAGTACTTC
CASSLMDTLYEQYF
>.|TRBJ2-3|.|TRBV25-1|14
TGTGCCAGCAGTGTGTTACCTAACACAGATACGCAGTATTTT
CASSVLPNTDTQYF
>.|TRBJ2-7|TRBD1|TRBV3-1|15
TGTGCCAGCAGCCAACCCGGGACAGGGCAGTACGAGCAGTACTTC
CASSQPGTGQYEQYF
>.|TRBJ1-1|.|TRBV14|17
TGTGCCAGCAGCCGACTCCAAAGTGGGACAACGAACACTGAAGCTTTCTTT
CASSRLQSGTTNTEAFF
>.|TRBJ2-5|.|TRBV13|15
TGTGCCAGCAGCTCCGGGGGTGTCGCCCAAGAGACCCAGTACTTC
CASSSGGVAQETQYF
>.|TRBJ1-4|TRBD1|TRBV4-3|15
TGCGCCAGCAGCCCCGCGGACAGGGAGGCTGAAAAACTGTTTTTT
CASSPADREAEKLFF
>.|TRBJ2-1|.|TRBV10-3|14
TGTGCCATCAGGGGGACCTCGGCCCACAATGAGCAGTTCTTC
CAIRGTSAHNEQFF
>.|TRBJ2-7|.|TRBV6-1|16
TGTGCCAGCAGTGAATCGGTCGGCACGGGGCTCTACGAGCAGTACTTC
CASSESVGTGLYEQYF
>.|TRBJ2-1|.|TRBV7-9|11
TGTGCCAGCAGCCCGACTCATGAGCAGTTCTTC
CASSPTHEQFF
>.|TRBJ2-2|.|TRBV6-1|13
TGTGCCAGCAGTGGGCCCACGCCAGGGGAGCTGTTTTTT
CASSGPTPGELFF
>.|TRBJ2-1|TRBD1|TRBV7-8|16
TGTGCCAGCAGCTCCGACCGGGACAGGGGATGGGATGAGCAGTTCTTC
CASSSDRDRGWDEQFF
>.|TRBJ2-3|TRBD1|TRBV2|14
TGTGCCAGCCCCTCCGGACAGGGTCCAGATACGCAGTATTTT
CASPSGQGPDTQYF
>.|TRBJ2-3|TRBD1|TRBV7-9|16
TGTGCCAGCAGCTCGCACGGGACAGGCCGAGCAGATACGCAGTATTTT
CASSSHGTGRADTQYF
>once|TRBJ2-2|.|TRBV4-3|16
TGCGCCAGCAGCCAAGAAGCGGGACAACCCACCGGGGAGCTGTTTTTT
CASSQEAGQPTGELFF
>.|TRBJ2-3|.|TRBV7-2|14
TGTGCCAGCAGCTTAATAACTGCACGAAATGCGCAGTATTTT
CASSLITARNAQYF
>.|TRBJ2-1|TRBD1|TRBV2|15
TGTGCCAGCAGCGCTTTGACAGGGACCCACAATGAGCAGTTCTTC
CASSALTGTHNEQFF
>.|TRBJ1-5|TRBD1|TRBV9|15
TGTGCCAGCAGCGCACTGGACAGGGCAAATCAGCCCCAGCATTTT
CASSALDRANQPQHF
>.|TRBJ2-2|.|TRBV29-1|13
TGCAGCGTTGTGGGGCTTAACACCGGGGAGCTGTTTTTT
CSVVGLNTGELFF
>.|TRBJ2-7|TRBD1|TRBV10-3|12
TGTGCCATCAGTCTTGGACAGGGCGAGCAGTACTTC
CAISLGQGEQYF
>.|TRBJ2-3|.|TRBV10-3|15
TGTGCCATCGAGGAGTCCCTCTCTTTCACAGATACGCAGTATTTT
CAIEESLSFTDTQYF
>.|TRBJ2-3|TRBD2|TRBV7-3|15
TGTGCCGGCAGTCGACTGGCGGGAGGTACAGATACGCAGTATTTT
CAGSRLAGGTDTQYF
>.|TRBJ2-7|.|TRBV29-1|17
TGCAGCGTTGAAGAATGGACATCTACTAGGAGCTCCTACGAGCAGTACTTC
CSVEEWTSTRSSYEQYF
>.|TRBJ2-1|.|TRBV21-1|13
TGTGCCAGCGGGGGGGGAACGCTCGAGGCGCAGTTCTTC
CASGGGTLEAQFF
>.|TRBJ2-1|TRBD2|TRBV9|16
TGTGCCAGCAGCGTAGCCTCGTGGGGAGGGAGAAATGAGCAGTTCTTC
CASSVASWGGRNEQFF